The clone carrying this TCR beta chain was seen more than once but under ten times. This entry belongs to a study of blood T cells in healthy people across ages. The CDR3 is 15 amino acids. Germline CDR1 reads KGHDR; CDR2 reads SFDVKD. With 7 bases clipped from V and 3 bases from J, the junction kept 9 bases outside the gene matches. It was with a sample-barcoded 5' primer and a J-beta primer mix that a second PCR of roughly 7 to 12 cycles was run. TCRdb used MiXCR to reprocess the 5' RACE reads, holding one entry per CDR3 protein. The sample lists about 1.6 million distinct CDR3 sequences, roughly 32% occurring once.

The sequenced material came from blood. This sequence joins TRBV24-1 and TRBJ2-7; 9 nucleotides align to TRBD1. The TCR was taken from a woman aged 25 to 39 in good health. The CDR3 region is CATSFRDRAHYEQYF. CDR3 coding DNA: TGTGCCACCAGCTTCCGGGACAGGGCCCACTACGAGCAGTACTTC.